A single TCR beta chain is shown here with its context. What it recognizes is unknown. The CDR3 sequence is 16 residues long. In germline, CDR1 is SGHTA, CDR2 FQGNSA. This sample is part of a study of T cells expressing NK-cell markers. Study as a whole: Serological testing identified most of the eight sequenced donors as HCMV-seropositive and one as seronegative.

Beta-chain TCR cDNA was generated via 5'RACE template switching with UMIs. TCRdb reprocessed the 5' RACE reads and reports one entry per CDR3 protein, with no DNA. The table for this sample gives 550,000 or so distinct CDR3 sequences. Findings and caveats of the study: The HCMV specificity of the expanded NKG2C+ T cell clones stayed unresolved.

The chain links TRBV7-2 to TRBJ2-7; TCRdb calls TRBD2, which cannot be checked without DNA. Sequenced: blood T cells: a sorted CD56 or NKG2C T cell subset, CD4+ or CD8+ T cells, or bulk PBMC T cells (not recorded which). This TCR came from a man between 18 and 35 years old in good health. CDR3: CASSLGGRDSPYEQYF.